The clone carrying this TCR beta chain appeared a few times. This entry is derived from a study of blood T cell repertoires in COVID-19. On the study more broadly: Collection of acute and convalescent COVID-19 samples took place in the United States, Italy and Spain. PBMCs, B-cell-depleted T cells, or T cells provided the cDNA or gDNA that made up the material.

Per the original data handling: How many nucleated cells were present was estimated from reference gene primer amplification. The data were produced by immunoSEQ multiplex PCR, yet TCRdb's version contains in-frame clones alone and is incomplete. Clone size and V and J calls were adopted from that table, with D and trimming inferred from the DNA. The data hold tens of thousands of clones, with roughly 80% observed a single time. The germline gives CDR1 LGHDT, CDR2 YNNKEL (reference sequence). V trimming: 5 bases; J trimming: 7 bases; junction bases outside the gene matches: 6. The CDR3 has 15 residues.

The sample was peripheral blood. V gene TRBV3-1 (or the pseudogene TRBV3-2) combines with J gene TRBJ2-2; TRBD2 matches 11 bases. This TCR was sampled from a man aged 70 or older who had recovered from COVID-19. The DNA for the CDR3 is TGTGCCAGCAGCTTTCAGACTAGCGGGGTCGGGGAGCTGTTTTTT. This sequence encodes CASSFQTSGVGELFF.